This TCR beta chain stems from a study of T cell repertoires in cytomegalovirus infection. About the research overall: Peptides in the study included HLA-C-restricted and HLA-B-restricted CMV epitopes. It was the public TCR beta signatures that indicated both CMV infection and matching HLA type.

Details on this clonotype: Its matching antigen is unknown.

Study-wide results and limits: Accumulated public TCR beta family frequency recognized individuals carrying CMV together with the relevant HLA. Within the response measured ex vivo, HLA-C-restricted CMV-specific TCR beta clonotypes were dominant.

Using its own MiXCR run on the reads, TCRdb lists one record per CDR3 protein. The sample records more than 55,000 distinct CDR3 sequences, 20% to 25% being singletons. The CDR3 contains 16 residues. Germline CDR1 and CDR2: MGHRA and YSYEKL. Unmatched junction bases numbered 4, after V lost 2 bases and J lost 1 base. V and J are TRBV4-1 and TRBJ2-5; 10 bases match TRBD2. This TCR came from a human donor in good health (CMV status not recorded). Some clones in this sample may be carry-over from other donors' samples. This material consisted of CD8+ T cells from cultured PBMCs, taken from culture after CMV antigen stimulation. The CDR3 reads CASSQTLAGGQETQYF. Here the CDR3 DNA reads TGCGCCAGCAGCCAAACTTTAGCGGGGGGCCAAGAGACCCAGTACTTC.